This T cell receptor (beta chain) was profiled in a study of T cells in Graves' hyperthyroidism and ophthalmopathy. Amplified TCR beta CDR3 regions came from RNA transcripts. With the HTBI primer set, the TCR CDR3 went through a first round of RT-PCR. TCRdb analysed the multiplex PCR reads with MiXCR anew, one entry per CDR3 protein. Of around 530,000 distinct CDR3 sequences in the sample, roughly a sixth are singletons; the top ten hold 15% to 20%. With V trimmed by 6 bases and J by 1 base, 2 bases remained unmatched. The CDR3 totals 13 residues. Germline-derived CDR1 and CDR2 are MNHEY and SMNVEV (reference sequence).

The chain couples TRBV27 to TRBJ2-5, with 7 bases lining up with TRBD2. Input material: blood. The sequence came from a woman aged 18-35 years with Graves' ophthalmopathy. The CDR3 here is CASRSGVQETQYF. The CDR3 DNA is TGTGCCAGCAGAAGCGGGGTCCAAGAGACCCAGTACTTC.